This TCR beta chain was captured by sequencing in a study of T cell changes during pregnancy in multiple sclerosis. TCRdb's table, derived via immunoSEQ multiplex PCR, lists solely in-frame clones and lacks some. The table lists 70,000 to 95,000 clones, just under 95% of them singletons. The material sequenced was peripheral blood, taken in the first trimester of pregnancy. This receptor was identified in a female donor with multiple sclerosis, enrolled in a pregnancy study.

CDR3 amino acids: CASSGGVGETQYF. CDR3 DNA: TGTGCCAGCAGTGGGGGGGTGGGAGAGACCCAGTACTTC. The V and J genes are TRBV6-1 and TRBJ2-5, with D tentatively TRBD2 (6 bases). Trimming cost V 4 bases and J 4 bases, with 10 bases left between them. The CDR3 spans 13 residues. Germline CDR1 MNHNS, CDR2 SASEGT.